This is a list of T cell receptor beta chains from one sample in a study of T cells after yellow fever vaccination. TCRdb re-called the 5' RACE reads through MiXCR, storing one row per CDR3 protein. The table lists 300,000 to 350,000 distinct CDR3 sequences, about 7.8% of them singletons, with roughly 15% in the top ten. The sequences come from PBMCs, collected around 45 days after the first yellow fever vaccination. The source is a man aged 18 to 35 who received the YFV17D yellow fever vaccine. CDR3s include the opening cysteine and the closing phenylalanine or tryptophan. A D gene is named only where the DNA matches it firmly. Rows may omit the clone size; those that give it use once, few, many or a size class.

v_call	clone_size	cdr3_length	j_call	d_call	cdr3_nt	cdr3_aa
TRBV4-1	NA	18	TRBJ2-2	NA	TGCGCCAGCAGCCAAGGGGGCGGGCTGGGGGCGAACACCGGGGAGCTGTTTTTT	CASSQGGGLGANTGELFF
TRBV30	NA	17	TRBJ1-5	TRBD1	TGTGCCTGGAGTGCCCGGACAGGTTGGTTGGGCAATCAGCCCCAGCATTTT	CAWSARTGWLGNQPQHF
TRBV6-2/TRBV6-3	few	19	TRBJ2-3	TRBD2	TGTGCCAGCAGTTACCCCACTAGCGGGGGGGTTGAAAGCACAGATACGCAGTATTTT	CASSYPTSGGVESTDTQYF
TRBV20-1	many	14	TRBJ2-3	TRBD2	TGCAGTGCTAGCCTCGGGGGGAGCACAGATACGCAGTATTTT	CSASLGGSTDTQYF
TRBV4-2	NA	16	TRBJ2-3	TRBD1	TGTGCCATCAGCCCCGGGACAGCTAAACGCACAGATACGCAGTATTTT	CAISPGTAKRTDTQYF
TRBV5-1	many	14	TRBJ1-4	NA	TGCGCCAGCAGCTCGGCCTTGGGGAATGAAAAACTGTTTTTT	CASSSALGNEKLFF
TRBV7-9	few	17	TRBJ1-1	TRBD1	TGTGCCAGCAGCCGAACGAGACAGGGCATGAACTTACCTGAAGCTTTCTTT	CASSRTRQGMNLPEAFF
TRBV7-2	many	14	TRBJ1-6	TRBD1	TGTGCCAGCAGCCTAACAGGGGTCCGTTCACCCCTCCACTTT	CASSLTGVRSPLHF
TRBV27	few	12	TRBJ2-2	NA	TGTGCCAGCAGCTGGGTGAACGGGGAGCTGTTTTTT	CASSWVNGELFF
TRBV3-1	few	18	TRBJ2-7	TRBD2	TGTGCCAGCAGCCAAGAAGTCATGGGACTAGCGGCCTCCTACGAGCAGTACTTC	CASSQEVMGLAASYEQYF
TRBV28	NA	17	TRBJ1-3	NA	TGTGCCAGCACCTCGGGAGAGCCGGATAGCTCTGGAAACACCATATATTTT	CASTSGEPDSSGNTIYF
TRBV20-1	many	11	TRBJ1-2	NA	TGCAGTGCTACTCGACAGTATGGCTACACCTTC	CSATRQYGYTF
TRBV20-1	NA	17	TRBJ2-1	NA	TGCAGTGCTAGGCCGGGGACCACCGGTAGGGCCTACAATGAGCAGTTCTTC	CSARPGTTGRAYNEQFF
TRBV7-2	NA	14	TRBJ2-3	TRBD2	TGTGCCAGCAGCGCAGGACTAGCGCAAGATACGCAGTATTTT	CASSAGLAQDTQYF
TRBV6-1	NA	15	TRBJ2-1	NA	TGTGCCTGCTCGGAGGGGGCGATGGTCTACAATGAGCAGTTCTTC	CACSEGAMVYNEQFF
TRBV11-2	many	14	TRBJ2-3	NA	TGTGCCAGCAGCTTAGAACTAGCTTCAGATACGCAGTATTTT	CASSLELASDTQYF
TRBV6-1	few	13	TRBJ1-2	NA	TGTGCCAGCAGTGATTTAGTTGGCGGCGGCTACACCTTC	CASSDLVGGGYTF
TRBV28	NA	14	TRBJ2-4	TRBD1	TGTGCCAGCAGTTCTCCCGGGACAGGGGACATTCAGTACTTC	CASSSPGTGDIQYF
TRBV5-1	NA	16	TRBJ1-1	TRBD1	TGCGCCAGCAGGGAAAGCGCCGGGACAGTTAACACTGAAGCTTTCTTT	CASRESAGTVNTEAFF
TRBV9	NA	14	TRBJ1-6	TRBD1	TGTGCCAGCAGCGTAGACGGACAGGGAACACCCCTCCACTTT	CASSVDGQGTPLHF
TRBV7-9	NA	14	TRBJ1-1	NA	TGTGCCAGCAGCTTAGTGACGATGAACACTGAAGCTTTCTTT	CASSLVTMNTEAFF
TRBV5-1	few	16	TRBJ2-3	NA	TGCGCCAGCAGCTTTGCACAGACGAAGGTCACAGATACGCAGTATTTT	CASSFAQTKVTDTQYF
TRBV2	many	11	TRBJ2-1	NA	TGTGCCAGCACCCTTAGTAATGAGCAGTTCTTC	CASTLSNEQFF
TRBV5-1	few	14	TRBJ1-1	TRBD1	TGCGCCAGCAGGCACCGACAGGGGCCCACTGAAGCTTTCTTT	CASRHRQGPTEAFF
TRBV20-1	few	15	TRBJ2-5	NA	TGCAGTGCTACACCCACTAGAGTGAGTTTCGAGACCCAGTACTTC	CSATPTRVSFETQYF
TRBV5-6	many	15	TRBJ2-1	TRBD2	TGTGCCAGCAGCCACCTTGGCCTAGCGGGTATTGAGCAGTTCTTC	CASSHLGLAGIEQFF
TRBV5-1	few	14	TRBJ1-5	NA	TGCGCCAGCAGTCCGGAGGGAGGAAGTCAGCCCCAGCATTTT	CASSPEGGSQPQHF
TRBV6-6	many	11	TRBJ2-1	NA	TGTGCCAGCAGTCCCCGCGATGAGCAGTTCTTC	CASSPRDEQFF
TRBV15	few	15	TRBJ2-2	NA	TGTGCCACCAGCAGCAGACAGAGGCTCGTCGGGGAGCTGTTTTTT	CATSSRQRLVGELFF
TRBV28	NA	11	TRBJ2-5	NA	TGTGCCATGGGGACCTCGCAGACCCAGTACTTC	CAMGTSQTQYF
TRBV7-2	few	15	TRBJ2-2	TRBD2	TGTGCCAGCAGCCTCGCGGCTAGCGGCACCGGGGAGCTGTTTTTT	CASSLAASGTGELFF
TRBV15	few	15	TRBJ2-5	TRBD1	TGTGCCACCAGCATGGACAGGGGATACCAAGAGACCCAGTACTTC	CATSMDRGYQETQYF
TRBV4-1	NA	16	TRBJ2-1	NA	TGCGCCAGCAGCCTAAACACGGGCAGCTCCTACAATGAGCAGTTCTTC	CASSLNTGSSYNEQFF
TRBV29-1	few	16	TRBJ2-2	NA	TGCAGCGTTGAGTTCGGCAGGGGGGGATTCACCGGGGAGCTGTTTTTT	CSVEFGRGGFTGELFF
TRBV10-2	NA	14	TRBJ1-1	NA	TGCGCCAGCAGCATAACGGCAGAGAACACTGAAGCTTTCTTT	CASSITAENTEAFF
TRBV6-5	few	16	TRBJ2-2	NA	TGTGCCAGCAGTTACTCAGGCCACCCCAACACCGGGGAGCTGTTTTTT	CASSYSGHPNTGELFF
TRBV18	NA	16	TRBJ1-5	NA	TGTGCCAGCTCACCGGGACCTGGGTATAGCAATCAGCCCCAGCATTTT	CASSPGPGYSNQPQHF